The present T cell receptor beta chain was sequenced within a study of blood T cell repertoires in COVID-19. Looking at the study overall: T cells, B-cell-depleted T cells, or PBMCs provided the cDNA or gDNA that served as material.

This clone showed up just a few times. Residents of about two dozen US areas, aged roughly 18 to 89 years, made up the participants. Participants' own reports of clinical history determined their cohort assignment. Per the original data handling: Reference gene primers were amplified, and this amplification served to estimate nucleated cell counts. This table comes from immunoSEQ multiplex PCR, and its TCRdb copy is limited to in-frame clones, with some not included. Clone size and the V and J calls come from that table; the DNA yielded D and trimming. This table has about 270,000 clones, roughly 89% appearing once. Germline-derived CDR1 and CDR2 are KGHDR and SFDVKD. This CDR3 is 14 amino acids long. V lost 1 base to trimming and J lost 2 bases, with 7 bases between them.

The sequenced material came from PBMCs or T cells enriched from blood (not recorded which). The rearrangement uses TRBV24-1 and TRBJ1-2; no clear D gene. This sequence originates from a woman in her sixties who had recovered from COVID-19. The CDR3 here is CATSDLGRNYGYTF. The CDR3 nucleotides read TGTGCCACCAGTGATTTAGGCAGGAACTATGGCTACACCTTC.